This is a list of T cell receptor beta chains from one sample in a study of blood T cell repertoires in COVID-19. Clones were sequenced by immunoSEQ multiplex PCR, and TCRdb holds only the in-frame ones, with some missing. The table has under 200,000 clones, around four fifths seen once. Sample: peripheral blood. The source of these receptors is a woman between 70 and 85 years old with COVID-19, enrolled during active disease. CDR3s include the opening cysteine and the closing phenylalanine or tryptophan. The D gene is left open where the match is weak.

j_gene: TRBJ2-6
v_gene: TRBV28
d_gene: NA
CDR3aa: CASSPEPKQETISGANVLTF
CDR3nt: TGTGCCAGCAGTCCAGAACCCAAACAGGAGACAATCTCTGGGGCCAACGTCCTGACTTTC

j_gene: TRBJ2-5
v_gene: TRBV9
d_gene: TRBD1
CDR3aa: CASSAGQAQETQYF
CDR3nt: TGTGCCAGCAGCGCGGGACAGGCACAAGAGACCCAGTACTTC

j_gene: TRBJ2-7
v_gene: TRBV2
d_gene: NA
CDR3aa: CASSEALGATGQYF
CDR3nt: TGTGCCAGCAGTGAAGCGCTTGGGGCCACGGGGCAGTACTTC

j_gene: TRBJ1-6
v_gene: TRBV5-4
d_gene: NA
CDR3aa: CASSFTGYGGVNSPLHF
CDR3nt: TGTGCCAGCAGCTTTACCGGCTACGGGGGGGTGAATTCACCCCTCCACTTT

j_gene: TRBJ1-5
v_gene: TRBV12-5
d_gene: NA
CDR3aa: CASGLKPDQPQHF
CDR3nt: TGTGCTAGTGGTTTAAAACCGGATCAGCCCCAGCATTTT

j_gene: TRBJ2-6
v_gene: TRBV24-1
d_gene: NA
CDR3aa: CATSDSSGEKVVANVLTF
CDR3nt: TGTGCCACCAGTGATTCATCGGGGGAAAAGGTTGTGGCCAACGTCCTGACTTTC

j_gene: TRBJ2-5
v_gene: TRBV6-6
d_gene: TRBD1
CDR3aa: CASGRQGQETQYF
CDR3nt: TGTGCCAGCGGTAGACAGGGGCAAGAGACCCAGTACTTC

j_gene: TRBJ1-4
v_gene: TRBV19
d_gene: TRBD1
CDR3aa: CASSPRTGDEKLFF
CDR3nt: TGTGCCAGTAGCCCGAGGACAGGGGATGAAAAACTGTTTTTT

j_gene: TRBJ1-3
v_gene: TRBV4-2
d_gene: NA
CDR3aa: CASSQDYRVGNTIYF
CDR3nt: TGTGCCAGCAGCCAAGATTACAGGGTGGGAAACACCATATATTTT

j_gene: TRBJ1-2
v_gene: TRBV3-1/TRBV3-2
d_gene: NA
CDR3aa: CASSRTVANYGYTF
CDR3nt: TGTGCCAGCAGCCGGACAGTAGCTAACTATGGCTACACCTTC

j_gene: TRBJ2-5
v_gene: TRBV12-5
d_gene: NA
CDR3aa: CASGRQLETQYF
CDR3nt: TGTGCTAGTGGAAGACAGCTAGAGACCCAGTACTTC